This T cell receptor beta chain came from a study of response to subunit inactivated influenza vaccine. TCRdb recomputed calls from the RT-PCR reads with MiXCR, one row per CDR3 protein. The sample records 560,000 or so distinct CDR3 sequences, 7.6% being singletons. The CDR3 is 14 residues long. Per germline, CDR1 MDHEN and CDR2 SYDVKM. V lost 5 bases and J 0 bases, leaving 7 bases between the germline ends. Points from the study as a whole: Each seasonal flu vaccination may recruit only limited new T cells, authors suggested.

This clonotype appeared many times. Its antigen is not known. The input for sequencing was PBMCs from blood, taken roughly 24 months after vaccination. This TCR derives from a man in his fifties or sixties who received an inactivated influenza vaccine. The J gene is TRBJ2-2, the V gene TRBV28, with a weak D call TRBD2 (5 bases). CDR3 amino acids: CASSPGANTGELFF. CDR3 nucleotide sequence: TGTGCCAGCAGTCCCGGGGCGAACACCGGGGAGCTGTTTTTT.